This T cell receptor beta chain was observed in a study of T cells in Graves' hyperthyroidism and ophthalmopathy. Overall study: Peripheral blood draws took place at initial diagnosis, ahead of any treatment.

The trim removed 5 bases at V and 1 base at J, leaving 4 bases unmatched. The CDR3 loop spans 14 amino acids. The germline V gene encodes CDR1 MNHNS and CDR2 SASEGT. RNA transcripts served as the template for amplifying TCR beta CDR3 regions. A first-round RT-PCR of the TCR CDR3 used the HTBI primer set. TCRdb ran MiXCR on the multiplex PCR reads and lists one entry per CDR3 protein. The sample holds under 800,000 distinct CDR3 sequences, approximately 14% seen once. At least ten counts were recorded for this clonotype. Graves' hyperthyroidism was deemed stable given no ophthalmopathy progression within 18 months.

The TCR comes from a woman under 30 with Graves' hyperthyroidism. The sample comprised blood. V gene TRBV6-1 combines with J gene TRBJ1-1, with TRBD1 matching over 7 bases. Written as DNA, the CDR3 is TGTGCCAGCAGTCACGGGACAGCGAACACTGAAGCTTTCTTT. It codes for CASSHGTANTEAFF.